This T cell receptor beta chain originates from a study of T cell clones after liver transplantation. For the study at large: Post-transplant blood was tracked for graft-donor-reactive T cell clones identified in a pre-transplant mixed lymphocyte reaction. General observations from the study: Donor-reactive sequences fell more than third party-reactive ones, suggesting partial deletion.

A remark on this clone: As yet, its antigen is unknown.

Clones were sequenced by immunoSEQ multiplex PCR, and TCRdb holds only the in-frame ones, with some missing. The data contain approximately 7,900 clones, 80% of them seen just once; the ten biggest clones take up about 38%. Trimming took off 5 bases at V and 9 bases at J, with 11 bases between the two ends. Germline V CDR1 and CDR2: MDHEN, SYDVKM. The CDR3 totals 13 residues. The genes are TRBV28 and TRBJ1-6; unclear D gene. The input for sequencing was CD8+ T cells from blood, taken before liver transplant. The TCR comes from a human donor who received a liver transplant. Here the CDR3 reads CASSPLGSSPLHF. The CDR3, as DNA: TGTGCCAGCAGTCCCTTGGGGAGTTCACCCCTCCACTTT.